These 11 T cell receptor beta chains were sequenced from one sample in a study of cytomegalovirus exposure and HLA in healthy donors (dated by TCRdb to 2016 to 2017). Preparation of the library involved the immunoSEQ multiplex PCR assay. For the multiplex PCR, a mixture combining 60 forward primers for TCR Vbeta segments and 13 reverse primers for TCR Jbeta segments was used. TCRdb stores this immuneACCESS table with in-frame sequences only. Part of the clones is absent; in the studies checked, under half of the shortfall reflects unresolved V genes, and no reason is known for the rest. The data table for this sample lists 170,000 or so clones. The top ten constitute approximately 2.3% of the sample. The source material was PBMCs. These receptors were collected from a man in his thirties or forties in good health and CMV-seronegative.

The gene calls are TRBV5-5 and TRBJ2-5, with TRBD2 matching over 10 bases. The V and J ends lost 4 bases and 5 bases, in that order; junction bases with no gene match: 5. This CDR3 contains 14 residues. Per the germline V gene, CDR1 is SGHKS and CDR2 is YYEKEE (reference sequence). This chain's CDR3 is CASSTSGRGETQYF. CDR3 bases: TGTGCCAGCAGCACCAGCGGGAGGGGGGAGACCCAGTACTTC.

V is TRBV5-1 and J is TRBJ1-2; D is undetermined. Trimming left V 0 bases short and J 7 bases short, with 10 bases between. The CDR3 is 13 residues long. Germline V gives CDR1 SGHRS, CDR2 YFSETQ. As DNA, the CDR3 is TGCGCCAGCAGCTTGGAGGCCCGGGGTGGCTACACCTTC. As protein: CASSLEARGGYTF.

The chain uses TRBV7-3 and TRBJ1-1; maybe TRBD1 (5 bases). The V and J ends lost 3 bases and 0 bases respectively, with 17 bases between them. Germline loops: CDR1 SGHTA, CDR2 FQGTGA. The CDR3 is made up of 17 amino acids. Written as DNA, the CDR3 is TGTGCCAGCAGCTTGGTTCGGGGCGGGACTCTGAACACTGAAGCTTTCTTT. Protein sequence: CASSLVRGGTLNTEAFF. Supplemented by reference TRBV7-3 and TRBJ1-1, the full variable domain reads GAGVSQTPSNKVTEKGKYVELRCDPISGHTALYWYRQSLGQGPEFLIYFQGTGAADDSGLPNDRFFAVRPEGSVSTLKIQRTERGDSAVYLCASSLVRGGTLNTEAFFGQGTRLTVV.

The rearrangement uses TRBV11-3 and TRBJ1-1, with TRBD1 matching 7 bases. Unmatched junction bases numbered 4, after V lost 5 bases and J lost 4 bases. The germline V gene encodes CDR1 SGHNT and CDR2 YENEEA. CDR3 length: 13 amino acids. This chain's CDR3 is CASSGYRGTEAFF. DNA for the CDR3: TGTGCCAGCAGCGGGTACAGGGGCACTGAAGCTTTCTTT.

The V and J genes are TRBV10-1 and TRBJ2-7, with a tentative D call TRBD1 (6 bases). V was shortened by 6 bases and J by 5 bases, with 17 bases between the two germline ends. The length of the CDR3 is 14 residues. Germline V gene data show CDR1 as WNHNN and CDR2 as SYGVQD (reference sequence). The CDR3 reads CASSPGSGVHEQYF. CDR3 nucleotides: TGCGCCAGCAGCCCGGGTTCAGGGGTCCACGAGCAGTACTTC.

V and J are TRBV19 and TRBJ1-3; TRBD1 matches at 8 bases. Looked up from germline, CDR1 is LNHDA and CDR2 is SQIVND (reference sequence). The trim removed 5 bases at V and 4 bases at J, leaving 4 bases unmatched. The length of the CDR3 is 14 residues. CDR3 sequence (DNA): TGTGCCAGTAGTTTGACAGGGGAAGGAAACACCATATATTTT. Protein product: CASSLTGEGNTIYF.

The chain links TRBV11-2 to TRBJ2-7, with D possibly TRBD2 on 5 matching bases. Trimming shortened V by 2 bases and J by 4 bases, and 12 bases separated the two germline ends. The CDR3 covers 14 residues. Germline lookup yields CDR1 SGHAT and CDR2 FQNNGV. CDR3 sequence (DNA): TGTGCCAGCAGCTTATATGGAGGTCGTTACGAGCAGTACTTC. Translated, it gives CASSLYGGRYEQYF.

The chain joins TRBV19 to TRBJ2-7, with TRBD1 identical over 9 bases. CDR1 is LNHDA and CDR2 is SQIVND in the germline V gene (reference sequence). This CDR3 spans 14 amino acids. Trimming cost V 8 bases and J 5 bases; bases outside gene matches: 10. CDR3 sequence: CASQTGTGTNEQYF. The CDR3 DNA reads TGTGCCAGTCAAACCGGGACAGGGACTAACGAGCAGTACTTC. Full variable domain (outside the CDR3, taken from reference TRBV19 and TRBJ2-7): DGGITQSPKYLFRKEGQNVTLSCEQNLNHDAMYWYRQDPGQGLRLIYYSQIVNDFQKGDIAEGYSVSREKKESFPLTVTSAQKNPTAFYLCASQTGTGTNEQYFGPGTRLTVT.

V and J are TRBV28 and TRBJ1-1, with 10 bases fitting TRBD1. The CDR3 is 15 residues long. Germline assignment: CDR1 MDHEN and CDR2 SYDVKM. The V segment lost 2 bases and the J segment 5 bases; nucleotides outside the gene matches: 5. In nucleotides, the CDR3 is TGTGCCAGCAGTTTAGGGCGGGGACAGGGGACTGAAGCTTTCTTT. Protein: CASSLGRGQGTEAFF. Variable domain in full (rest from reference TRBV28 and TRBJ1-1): DVKVTQSSRYLVKRTGEKVFLECVQDMDHENMFWYRQDPGLGLRLIYFSYDVKMKEKGDIPEGYSVSREKKERFSLILESASTNQTSMYLCASSLGRGQGTEAFFGQGTRLTVV.

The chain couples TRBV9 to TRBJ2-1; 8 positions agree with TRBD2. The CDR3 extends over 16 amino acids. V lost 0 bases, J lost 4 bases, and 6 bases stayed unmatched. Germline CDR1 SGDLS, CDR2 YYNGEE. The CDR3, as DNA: TGTGCCAGCAGCGTAGGGGGGGCGGGAGGATACAATGAGCAGTTCTTC. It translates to CASSVGGAGGYNEQFF.

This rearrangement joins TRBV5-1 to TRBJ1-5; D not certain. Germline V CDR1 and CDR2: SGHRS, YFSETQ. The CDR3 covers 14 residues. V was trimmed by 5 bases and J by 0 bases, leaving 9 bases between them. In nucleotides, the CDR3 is TGCGCCAGCAGGGAGGGTACTAGCAATCAGCCCCAGCATTTT. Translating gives CASREGTSNQPQHF.